The 9 T cell receptor beta chains below were found in one sample sequenced in a study of blood T cell repertoires in COVID-19. Method: immunoSEQ multiplex PCR; TCRdb's copy keeps in-frame clones and lacks some. This sample yields roughly 250,000 clones, of which around 85% are seen a single time; 10% to 15% belongs to the top ten. The sample consisted of peripheral blood. These receptors all come from a woman younger than 45 with COVID-19, enrolled during active disease.

This chain uses TRBV10-2 with TRBJ1-2; D uncertain. Trimming removed 4 bases from V and 4 bases from J, with 10 bases in between. The CDR3 runs 13 residues. Looked up from germline, CDR1 is WSHSY and CDR2 is SAAADI. For the CDR3, the DNA is TGCGCCAGCAGTGTAGAGGTTCGCTATGGCTACACCTTC. It is translated as CASSVEVRYGYTF.

The V call is TRBV5-5, the J call TRBJ1-1; D may be TRBD1 (6 bases). V was cut by 3 bases and J by 3 bases, with 18 bases left in between. CDR3 length: 16 amino acids. The V gene's germline CDR1 is SGHKS and CDR2 YYEKEE (reference sequence). For the CDR3, the DNA is TGTGCCAGCAGCTCAAATACACTCGAGGGGGACACTGAAGCTTTCTTT. Its translation is CASSSNTLEGDTEAFF.

The gene calls are TRBV19 and TRBJ1-2, with D perhaps matching TRBD1 (5 bases). Looked up from germline, CDR1 is LNHDA and CDR2 is SQIVND (reference sequence). V was trimmed by 7 bases and J by 8 bases, leaving 20 bases between them. This CDR3 contains 14 residues. CDR3 sequence: CASKEGVGARGYTF. The CDR3 DNA sequence: TGTGCCAGTAAAGAAGGAGTTGGGGCGCGCGGCTACACCTTC. Full variable domain (outside the CDR3, taken from reference TRBV19 and TRBJ1-2): DGGITQSPKYLFRKEGQNVTLSCEQNLNHDAMYWYRQDPGQGLRLIYYSQIVNDFQKGDIAEGYSVSREKKESFPLTVTSAQKNPTAFYLCASKEGVGARGYTFGSGTRLTVV.

The chain has TRBV27 and TRBJ2-1, with D perhaps TRBD1 (6 bases). The germline V gene has CDR1 MNHEY and CDR2 SMNVEV (reference sequence). Trimming pared 5 bases from V and 0 bases from J, leaving 14 bases between. The CDR3 contains 16 residues. The CDR3 coding sequence is TGTGCCAGCAGTCCTACAGGGACAAGCTCCTACAATGAGCAGTTCTTC. It is translated as CASSPTGTSSYNEQFF.

The rearrangement joins TRBV19 to TRBJ2-2; 9 bases fit TRBD1. V shed 6 bases and J 2 bases; nucleotides not matched to a gene: 4. The CDR3 sequence is 15 residues long. The germline gives CDR1 LNHDA, CDR2 SQIVND (reference sequence). For the CDR3, the DNA is TGTGCCAGTAGGAAGGACAGGGGAAACACCGGGGAGCTGTTTTTT. Translating gives CASRKDRGNTGELFF.

CDR3 in DNA: TGTGCCAGCAGCTCTCCCATATCAGGGAGGAATTCACCCCTCCACTTT. This translates into CASSSPISGRNSPLHF. The chain uses TRBV4-2 and TRBJ1-6; possibly TRBD1 for D (5 bases). The ends were cut back, 5 bases at V and 7 bases at J, with 18 bases in the middle. The germline CDR1 and CDR2 sequences are LGHNA and YNFKEQ. The CDR3 contains 16 residues.

The V gene is TRBV6-5, the J gene TRBJ2-7, with 8 bases identical to TRBD1. The CDR3 covers 14 residues. CDR1 and CDR2 from the germline V gene are MNHEY and SVGAGI. V dropped 4 bases and J dropped 4; count of bases not matched to a gene: 6. CDR3 amino acids: CASSSTGALYEQYF. In nucleotides, the CDR3 is TGTGCCAGCAGTTCGACAGGGGCTTTATACGAGCAGTACTTC.

V usage is TRBV11-2 and J usage is TRBJ2-1, with TRBD1 as a possible D gene (5 bases). CDR3 length equals 15 residues. CDR1 is SGHAT, CDR2 FQNNGV, per germline. The V end lost 4 bases, the J end lost 7 bases, and 17 bases lay between the germline ends. CDR3 residues: CASSSTGSPTNEQFF. Here the CDR3 DNA reads TGTGCCAGCAGCTCCACAGGTTCCCCAACGAATGAGCAGTTCTTC.

V gene TRBV9 combines with J gene TRBJ1-1; D call uncertain. The CDR3 consists of 14 residues. The germline V gene encodes CDR1 SGDLS and CDR2 YYNGEE. Trimming took off 1 base at V and 0 bases at J, with 7 bases between the two ends. The CDR3 protein is CASSVQAMNTEAFF. The CDR3 DNA is TGTGCCAGCAGCGTACAGGCTATGAACACTGAAGCTTTCTTT.